The sequence of this TCR beta chain was determined in a study of T cell responses to AZD1222 COVID-19 vaccine. Libraries were prepared by immunoSEQ multiplex PCR; TCRdb keeps only in-frame clonotypes and omits some of them. The table lists 100,000 to 150,000 clones, around 90% of them singletons. General observations from the study: Baseline seropositivity characterized only a handful of AZD1222 recipients. Across the whole spike, CD4 TCRs peaked at regions 160-218 and 743-854. Possibly, clonal diversity was underestimated; donors were largely white British and included more females. Spike-specific TCR breadth and depth rose after two AZD1222 doses.

This CDR3 has 16 amino acids. J lost 8 bases, V lost 6 bases, and 13 bases had no gene match. Germline loops: CDR1 GTSNPN, CDR2 SVGIG (reference sequence). Notes on this clone: What it binds is not known.

This clonotype was sampled from an adult in good health. The sequencing here drew on peripheral blood, taken on day 0 of AZD1222 vaccination. The gene calls are TRBV30 and TRBJ2-1, with 13 positions matching TRBD2. The CDR3 is CACDRTSGGWGDEQFF. The CDR3 DNA is TGTGCCTGTGACAGGACTAGCGGGGGCTGGGGGGATGAGCAGTTCTTC.